This T cell receptor (beta chain) was observed in a study of blood T cell repertoires in COVID-19. The protocol was immunoSEQ multiplex PCR, while the TCRdb copy is restricted to in-frame clones and leaves out a portion. This sample has over 150,000 clones, with around 85% found just once. The CDR3 runs to 16 residues. In germline, CDR1 is SGHAT, CDR2 FQNNGV. V was clipped by 6 bases and J by 0 bases, with 14 bases between them. Sequenced material: peripheral blood. The chain combines TRBV11-2 with TRBJ2-2, with D unresolved. This sequence originates from a woman in her sixties or seventies with acute or convalescent COVID-19. The CDR3 protein is CASRSHTVPNTGELFF. The CDR3 DNA follows: TGTGCCAGCAGAAGTCACACAGTACCGAACACCGGGGAGCTGTTTTTT.